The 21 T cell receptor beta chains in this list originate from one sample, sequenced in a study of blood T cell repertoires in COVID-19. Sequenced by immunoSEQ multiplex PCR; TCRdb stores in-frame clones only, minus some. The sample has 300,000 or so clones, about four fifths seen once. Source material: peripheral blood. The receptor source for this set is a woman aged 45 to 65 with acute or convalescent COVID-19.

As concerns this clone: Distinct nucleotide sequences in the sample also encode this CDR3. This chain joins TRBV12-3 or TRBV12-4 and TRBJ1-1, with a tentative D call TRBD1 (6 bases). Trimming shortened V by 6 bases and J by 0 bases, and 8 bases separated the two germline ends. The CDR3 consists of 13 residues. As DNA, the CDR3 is TGTGCCAGCAGGGACAGCTTGAACACTGAAGCTTTCTTT. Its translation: CASRDSLNTEAFF.

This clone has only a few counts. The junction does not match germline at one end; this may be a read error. CDR3 DNA sequence: TGTGCCAGCAGCCTTGCTGTGAGGACAATACACTTC. Its translation: CASSLAVRTIHF. The chain employs TRBV12-3 or TRBV12-4 and TRBJ2-5; D is possibly TRBD1 (5 bases). The CDR3 consists of 12 residues.

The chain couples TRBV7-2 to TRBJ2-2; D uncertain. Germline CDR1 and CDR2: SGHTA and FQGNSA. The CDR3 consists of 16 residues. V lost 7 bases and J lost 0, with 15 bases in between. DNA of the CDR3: TGTGCCAGCACCCCGGTCTCCCTTCCGAACACCGGGGAGCTGTTTTTT. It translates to CASTPVSLPNTGELFF. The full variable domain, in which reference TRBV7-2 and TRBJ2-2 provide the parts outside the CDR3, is GAGVSQSPSNKVTEKGKDVELRCDPISGHTALYWYRQSLGQGLEFLIYFQGNSAPDKSGLPSDRFSAERTGGSVSTLTIQRTQQEDSAVYLCASTPVSLPNTGELFFGEGSRLTVL.

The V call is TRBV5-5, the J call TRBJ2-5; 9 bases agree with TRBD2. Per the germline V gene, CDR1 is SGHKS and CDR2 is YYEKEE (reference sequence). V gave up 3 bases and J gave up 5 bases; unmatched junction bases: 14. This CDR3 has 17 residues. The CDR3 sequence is CASSSVAGVTDWETQYF. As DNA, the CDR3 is TGTGCCAGCAGCTCAGTAGCGGGGGTAACTGATTGGGAGACCCAGTACTTC.

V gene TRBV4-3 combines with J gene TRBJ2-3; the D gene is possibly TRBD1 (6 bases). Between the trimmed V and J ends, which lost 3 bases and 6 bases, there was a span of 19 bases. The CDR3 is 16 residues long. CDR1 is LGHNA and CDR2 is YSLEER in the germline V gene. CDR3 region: CASSQGDTWAPDTQYF. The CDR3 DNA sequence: TGCGCCAGCAGCCAGGGGGACACATGGGCACCGGATACGCAGTATTTT.

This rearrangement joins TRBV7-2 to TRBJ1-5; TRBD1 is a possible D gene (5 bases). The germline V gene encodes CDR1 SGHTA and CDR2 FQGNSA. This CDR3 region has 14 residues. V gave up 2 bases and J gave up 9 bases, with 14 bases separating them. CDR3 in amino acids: CASSLRRGEGPQHF. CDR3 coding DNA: TGTGCCAGCAGCTTACGACGGGGGGAAGGGCCCCAGCATTTT.

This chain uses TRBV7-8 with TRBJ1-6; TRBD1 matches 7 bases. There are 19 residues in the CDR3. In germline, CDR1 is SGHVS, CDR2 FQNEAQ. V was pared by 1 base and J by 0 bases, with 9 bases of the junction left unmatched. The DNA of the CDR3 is TGTGCCAGCAGCTTAGGCCGCGCAGGGGGTAGCTCCTATAATTCACCCCTCCACTTT. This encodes CASSLGRAGGSSYNSPLHF.

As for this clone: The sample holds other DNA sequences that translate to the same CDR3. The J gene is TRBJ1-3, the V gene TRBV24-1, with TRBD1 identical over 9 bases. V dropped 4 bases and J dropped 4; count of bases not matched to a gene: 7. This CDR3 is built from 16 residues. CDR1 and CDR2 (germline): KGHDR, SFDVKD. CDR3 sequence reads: CATSDPGTGSGNTIYF. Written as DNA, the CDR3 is TGTGCCACCAGTGACCCCGGGACAGGGAGCGGAAACACCATATATTTT.

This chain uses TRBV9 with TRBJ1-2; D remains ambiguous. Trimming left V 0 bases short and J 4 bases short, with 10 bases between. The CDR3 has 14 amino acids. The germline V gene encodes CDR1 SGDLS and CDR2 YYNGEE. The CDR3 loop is CASSVAGNTYGYTF. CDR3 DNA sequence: TGTGCCAGCAGCGTAGCCGGGAACACCTATGGCTACACCTTC.

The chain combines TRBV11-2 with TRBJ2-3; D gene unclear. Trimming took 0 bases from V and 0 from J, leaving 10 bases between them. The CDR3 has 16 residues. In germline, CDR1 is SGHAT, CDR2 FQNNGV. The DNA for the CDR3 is TGTGCCAGCAGCTTAGATCTAACAGCTAGCACAGATACGCAGTATTTT. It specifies CASSLDLTASTDTQYF.

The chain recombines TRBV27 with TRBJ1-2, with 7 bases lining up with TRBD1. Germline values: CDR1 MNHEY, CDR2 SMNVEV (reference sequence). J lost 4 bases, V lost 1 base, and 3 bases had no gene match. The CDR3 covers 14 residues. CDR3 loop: CASSLYAGGYGYTF. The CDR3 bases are TGTGCCAGCAGTTTATACGCAGGGGGCTATGGCTACACCTTC.

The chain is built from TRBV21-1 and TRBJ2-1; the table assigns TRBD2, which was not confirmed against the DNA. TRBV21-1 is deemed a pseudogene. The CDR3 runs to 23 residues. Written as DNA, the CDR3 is TGTGCCAGCAGCAAAGTGGCGTCGGAGGGCAGGGAATTTTTTAGGGGGGGCTACAATGAGCAGTTCTTC. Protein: CASSKVASEGREFFRGGYNEQFF.

The DNA for the CDR3 is TGCGCCAGCAGCCAAGATCGGAGCTTCTCCTACAATGAGCAGTTCTTC. It specifies CASSQDRSFSYNEQFF. J is TRBJ2-1 and V is TRBV4-1; D is unresolved. The CDR3 sequence is 16 residues long. Trimming shortened V by 0 bases and J by 0 bases, and 9 bases separated the two germline ends. Germline lookup yields CDR1 MGHRA and CDR2 YSYEKL.

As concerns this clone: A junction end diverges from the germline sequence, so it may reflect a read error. The CDR3 protein is CALGLAGHHPAGAETQYF. As DNA, the CDR3 is TGTGCCTTGGGACTAGCGGGACACCACCCGGCCGGAGCGGAGACACAGTACTTC. This chain links TRBV30 with TRBJ2-5; 13 bases are a match to TRBD2. This CDR3 region has 18 residues. Germline CDR1 GTSNPN, CDR2 SVGIG (reference sequence).

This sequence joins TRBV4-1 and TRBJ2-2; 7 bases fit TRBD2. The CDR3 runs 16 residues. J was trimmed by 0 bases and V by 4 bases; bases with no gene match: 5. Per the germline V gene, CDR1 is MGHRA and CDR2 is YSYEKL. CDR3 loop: CASSLPRGTNTGELFF. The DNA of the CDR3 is TGCGCCAGCAGCCTCCCGCGGGGGACGAACACCGGGGAGCTGTTTTTT.

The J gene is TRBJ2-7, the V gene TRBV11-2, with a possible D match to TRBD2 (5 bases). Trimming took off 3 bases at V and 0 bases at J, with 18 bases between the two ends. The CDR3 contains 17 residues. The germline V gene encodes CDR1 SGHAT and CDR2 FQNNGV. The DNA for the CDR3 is TGTGCCAGCAGCTTCGCCTTAAAGCGGAACCCCTCCTACGAGCAGTACTTC. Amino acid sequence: CASSFALKRNPSYEQYF.

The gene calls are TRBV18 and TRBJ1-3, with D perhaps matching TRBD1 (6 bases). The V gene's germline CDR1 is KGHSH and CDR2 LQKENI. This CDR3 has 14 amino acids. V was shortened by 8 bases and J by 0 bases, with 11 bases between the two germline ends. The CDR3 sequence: CASGDTNSGNTIYF. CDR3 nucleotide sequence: TGTGCCAGCGGGGACACCAACTCTGGAAACACCATATATTTT.

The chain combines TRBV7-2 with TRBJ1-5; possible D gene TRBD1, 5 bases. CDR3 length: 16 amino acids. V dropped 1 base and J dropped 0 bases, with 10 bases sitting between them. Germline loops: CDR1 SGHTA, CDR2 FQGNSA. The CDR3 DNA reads TGTGCCAGCAGCTTAGGACAGATTTATAGCAATCAGCCCCAGCATTTT. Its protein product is CASSLGQIYSNQPQHF.

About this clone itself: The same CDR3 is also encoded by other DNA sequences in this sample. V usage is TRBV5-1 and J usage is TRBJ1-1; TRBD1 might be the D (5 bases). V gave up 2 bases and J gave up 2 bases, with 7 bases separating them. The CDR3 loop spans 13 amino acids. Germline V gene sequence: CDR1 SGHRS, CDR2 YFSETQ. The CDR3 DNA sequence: TGCGCCAGCAGCTTTACAGGCAACACTGAAGCTTTCTTT. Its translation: CASSFTGNTEAFF.

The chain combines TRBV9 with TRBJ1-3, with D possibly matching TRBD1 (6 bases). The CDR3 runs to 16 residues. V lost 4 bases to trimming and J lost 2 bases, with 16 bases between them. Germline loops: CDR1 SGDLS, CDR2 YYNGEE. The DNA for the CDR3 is TGTGCCAGCAGCCCCCCGGGGGGGACAACTGGAAACACCATATATTTT. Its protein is CASSPPGGTTGNTIYF.

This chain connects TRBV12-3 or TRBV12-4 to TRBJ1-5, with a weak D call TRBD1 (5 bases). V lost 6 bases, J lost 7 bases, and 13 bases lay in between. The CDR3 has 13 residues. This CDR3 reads CASSQGSGQPQHF. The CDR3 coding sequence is TGTGCCAGCAGCCAGGGATCTGGACAGCCCCAGCATTTT.